This record covers a single T cell receptor beta chain. As handled by the study authors: Reference gene primer amplification in the assay estimated nucleated cell counts. Generated by immunoSEQ multiplex PCR, the TCRdb table keeps only in-frame clones and is missing some. V and J calls and clone size are given by that table; D and trimming were obtained from the DNA. Of about 88,000 clones listed, about 85% are singletons. This entry is derived from a study of blood T cell repertoires in COVID-19. Study context: Sample material is recorded as cDNA or gDNA derived from T cells, B-cell-depleted T cells, or PBMCs.

The V end lost 2 bases, the J end lost 5 bases, and 19 bases lay between the germline ends. The CDR3 is made up of 17 amino acids. Germline V gene data show CDR1 as LNHDA and CDR2 as SQIVND (reference sequence). V and J are TRBV19 and TRBJ1-5; weak D call: TRBD1 (6 bases). This TCR was sampled from a male donor with acute or convalescent COVID-19. Sequenced input: peripheral blood. The chain's CDR3 is CASSITPGRGFDQPQHF. As DNA, the CDR3 is TGTGCCAGTAGTATAACTCCGGGCAGGGGATTTGATCAGCCCCAGCATTTT.